The clone carrying this TCR beta chain was picked up many times. The antigen remains undetermined. The read comes to an end 3 residues before the CDR3 does, leaving the germline J gene to fill in the end. CDR3 length equals 15 residues. Germline V gene lookup returns CDR1 DFQATT and CDR2 SNEGSKA (reference sequence). The trim removed 6 bases at V and 3 bases at J, leaving 11 bases unmatched. These data come from a study of T cell clonality in common variable immunodeficiency. Overall study findings and caveats: CVID patient heterogeneity limited repertoire-clinical complication correlations. Authors noted CVID clonality's cause needs subpopulation repertoire sequencing.

The protocol was immunoSEQ multiplex PCR, while the TCRdb copy is restricted to in-frame clones and leaves out a portion. Found here are 30,000 to 40,000 clones, no singletons; the ten largest cover around a tenth. Sequences were obtained from peripheral blood mononuclear cells. The sequence was obtained from a person between 18 and 75 years old in good health. The chain employs TRBV20-1 and TRBJ2-3; 8 bases fit TRBD1. CDR3 residues: CSAPKRTGTTDTQYF. Partial CDR3 DNA: TGCAGTGCCCCGAAACGGACAGGGACGACAGATACG.